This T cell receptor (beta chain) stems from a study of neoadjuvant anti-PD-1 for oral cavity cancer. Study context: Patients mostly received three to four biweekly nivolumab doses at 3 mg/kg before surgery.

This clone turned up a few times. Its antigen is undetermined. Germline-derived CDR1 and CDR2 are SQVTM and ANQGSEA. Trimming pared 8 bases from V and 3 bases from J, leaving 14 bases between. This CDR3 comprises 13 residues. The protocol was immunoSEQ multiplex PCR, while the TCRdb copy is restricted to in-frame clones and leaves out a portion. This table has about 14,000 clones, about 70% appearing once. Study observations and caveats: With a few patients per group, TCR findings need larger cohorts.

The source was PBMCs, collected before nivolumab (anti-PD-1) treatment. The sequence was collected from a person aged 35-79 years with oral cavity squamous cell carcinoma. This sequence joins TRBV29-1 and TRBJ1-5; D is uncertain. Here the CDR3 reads CSFKDGSNQPQHF. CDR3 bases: TGCAGCTTTAAAGACGGGTCCAATCAGCCCCAGCATTTT. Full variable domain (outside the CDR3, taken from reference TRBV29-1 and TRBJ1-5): SAVISQKPSRDICQRGTSLTIQCQVDSQVTMMFWYRQQPGQSLTLIATANQGSEATYESGFVIDKFPISRPNLTFSTLTVSNMSPEDSSIYLCSFKDGSNQPQHFGDGTRLSIL.